This TCR beta chain came from a study of shared clonotypes between healthy human individuals. Only in-frame clones appear in the TCRdb table, and some are missing; sequencing was by immunoSEQ multiplex PCR. The table shows approximately 1,500,000 clones, with over 95% occurring only once. The germline CDR1 and CDR2 sequences are MNHNY and SVGAGI (reference sequence). This CDR3 region has 15 residues. V was shortened by 2 bases and J by 5 bases, with 12 bases between the two germline ends. This sequence originates from a young man in good health. The sample taken for sequencing was naive CD4+ T cells sorted from blood. Indicated subset: CD45RA+ positively selected. This chain joins TRBV6-6 and TRBJ2-2; D is tentatively TRBD1 or TRBD2 (5 bases each). The CDR3 sequence: CASSYAQVATGELFF. The CDR3 DNA reads TGTGCCAGCAGTTACGCACAGGTAGCGACCGGGGAGCTGTTTTTT.